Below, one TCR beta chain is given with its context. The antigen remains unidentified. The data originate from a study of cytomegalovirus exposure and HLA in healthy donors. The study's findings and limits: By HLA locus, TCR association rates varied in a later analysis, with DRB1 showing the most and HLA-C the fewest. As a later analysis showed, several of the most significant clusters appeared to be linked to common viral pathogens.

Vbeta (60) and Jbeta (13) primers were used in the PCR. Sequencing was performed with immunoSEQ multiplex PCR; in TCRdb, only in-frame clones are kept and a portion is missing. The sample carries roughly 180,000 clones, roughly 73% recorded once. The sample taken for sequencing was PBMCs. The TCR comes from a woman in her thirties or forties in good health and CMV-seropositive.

The CDR3 DNA reads as TGTGCCAGCAGCCCCCGATCCTCAGGGGGGTCGGGGACCCAGTACTTC. Translating gives CASSPRSSGGSGTQYF. V is TRBV9 and J is TRBJ2-5, with a weak D call TRBD1 (7 bases). Per germline, CDR1 SGDLS and CDR2 YYNGEE. The CDR3 is 16 residues long. V lost 4 bases to trimming and J lost 7 bases, with 23 bases between them.